A single T cell receptor beta chain is shown here with its context. Germline V gives CDR1 SGHRS, CDR2 YFSETQ. Trimming stripped 0 bases from V and 7 bases from J, with 16 bases between. This CDR3 has 15 amino acids. Profiling relied on immunoSEQ multiplex PCR, and the TCRdb table lists in-frame clones only, not all of them. The table has tens of thousands of clones, 84% seen once. The source of the sample is a study of Tregs in tolerant kidney transplant recipients. Sequencing input: CD4+ T cells from blood. J is TRBJ1-1 and V is TRBV5-1; D uncertain. The source of this sequence is a human donor in good health. This CDR3 is CASSLGTSVWGEAFF. The CDR3 bases are TGCGCCAGCAGCTTGGGGACGTCGGTCTGGGGTGAAGCTTTCTTT.